The 24 T cell receptor beta chains in this list originate from one sample, sequenced in a study of blood T cell repertoires in COVID-19. The protocol was immunoSEQ multiplex PCR, while the TCRdb copy is restricted to in-frame clones and leaves out a portion. Here the sample spans about 300,000 clones, approximately 84% being singletons. The sequencing sample was made of PBMCs or T cells enriched from blood (not recorded which). The receptors stem from a woman younger than 30 who had recovered from COVID-19.

This rearrangement joins TRBV5-6 to TRBJ1-5; TRBD1 aligns across 7 bases. V lost 4 bases and J lost 2; bases outside the gene matches: 6. The length of the CDR3 is 15 residues. The V gene's germline CDR1 is SGHDT and CDR2 YYEEEE. CDR3 DNA: TGTGCCAGCAGCCTAAGACAGGGAGGCAATCAGCCCCAGCATTTT. It codes for CASSLRQGGNQPQHF. Variable domain in full (rest from reference TRBV5-6 and TRBJ1-5): DAGVTQSPTHLIKTRGQQVTLRCSPKSGHDTVSWYQQALGQGPQFIFQYYEEEERQRGNFPDRFSGHQFPNYSSELNVNALLLGDSALYLCASSLRQGGNQPQHFGDGTRLSIL.

V is TRBV19 and J is TRBJ1-2; 11 nucleotides align to TRBD1. Germline-derived CDR1 and CDR2 are LNHDA and SQIVND (reference sequence). With 5 bases clipped from V and 1 base from J, the junction kept 12 bases outside the gene matches. The CDR3 runs 18 residues. The CDR3 protein is CASSLTGTGGMLNYGYTF. CDR3 nucleotides: TGTGCCAGTAGTCTCACCGGGACAGGGGGAATGCTTAACTATGGCTACACCTTC.

This clone was recorded a few times. This chain uses TRBV3-1 (or the pseudogene TRBV3-2) with TRBJ2-7, with TRBD1 matching 8 bases. J was trimmed by 1 base and V by 4 bases; bases with no gene match: 6. Germline V CDR1 and CDR2: LGHDT, YNNKEL (reference sequence). The CDR3 is 15 residues long. In DNA form, the CDR3 reads TGTGCCAGCAGCCCGCAAAACAGGGGGTCCTACGAGCAGTACTTC. Translating gives CASSPQNRGSYEQYF.

Remarks on this clone: Other DNA sequences in this sample translate to the same CDR3. This rearrangement joins TRBV5-1 to TRBJ2-7; 12 positions match TRBD2. The germline V gene has CDR1 SGHRS and CDR2 YFSETQ. J gave up 3 bases and V 0 bases, and 1 base lay outside the gene matches. The CDR3 has 15 residues. The CDR3 DNA sequence: TGCGCCAGCAGCTTGGTGACTAGCGGGAGCTACGAGCAGTACTTC. This gives the protein CASSLVTSGSYEQYF. Full variable domain (missing parts from reference TRBV5-1 and TRBJ2-7): KAGVTQTPRYLIKTRGQQVTLSCSPISGHRSVSWYQQTPGQGLQFLFEYFSETQRNKGNFPGRFSGRQFSNSRSEMNVSTLELGDSALYLCASSLVTSGSYEQYFGPGTRLTVT.

J is TRBJ1-2 and V is TRBV6-4; a weak D match, TRBD1 (6 bases). The length of the CDR3 is 13 residues. V was shortened by 1 base and J by 8 bases, with 11 bases between the two germline ends. The germline V gene has CDR1 MRHNA and CDR2 SNTAGT. The CDR3 region is CASSDLGHGGYTF. The CDR3 nucleotides are TGTGCCAGCAGTGACTTGGGACATGGAGGCTACACCTTC.

The chain joins TRBV2 to TRBJ1-4; TRBD1 is a possible D gene (6 bases). Germline CDR1 is SNHLY and CDR2 is FYNNEI. This CDR3 is 13 amino acids long. Trimming pared 6 bases from V and 4 bases from J, leaving 9 bases between. The CDR3 loop reads CASSGQRNEKLFF. CDR3 bases: TGTGCCAGCAGCGGACAGCGTAATGAAAAACTGTTTTTT.

The chain employs TRBV27 and TRBJ1-1, with TRBD1 matching over 7 bases. The germline V gene has CDR1 MNHEY and CDR2 SMNVEV (reference sequence). V lost 3 bases to trimming and J lost 8 bases; unmatched junction nucleotides: 9. The length of the CDR3 is 14 residues. The DNA for the CDR3 is TGTGCCAGCAGTTTCTCCCCGCGGGACAGAGAAGCTTTCTTT. Its protein product is CASSFSPRDREAFF.

The chain employs TRBV30 and TRBJ1-1, with 7 bases aligning to TRBD1. This CDR3 region has 12 residues. CDR1 and CDR2 from the germline V gene are GTSNPN and SVGIG (reference sequence). V was pared by 0 bases and J by 7 bases, with 2 bases of the junction left unmatched. The chain's CDR3 is CAWSVQGIEAFF. CDR3 nucleotide sequence: TGTGCCTGGAGTGTACAGGGGATTGAAGCTTTCTTT.

This clone was observed once. The chain links TRBV5-4 to TRBJ2-1; 9 nucleotides align to TRBD2. Germline assignment: CDR1 SGHNT and CDR2 YYREEE (reference sequence). V shed 1 base and J 5 bases; nucleotides not matched to a gene: 4. This CDR3 region has 15 residues. As DNA, the CDR3 is TGTGCCAGCAGCTTGATTGCGGGAGGGAACAATGAGCAGTTCTTC. Amino acid sequence: CASSLIAGGNNEQFF.

This clone came up once. Given a much more abundant clone one base away, this may be a read error. The V and J genes are TRBV4-1 and TRBJ2-1; 10 bases fit TRBD2. Germline V gene data show CDR1 as MGHRA and CDR2 as YSYEKL. The CDR3 extends over 17 amino acids. The CDR3 protein is CTSSQDSSGSSYNEQFF. The CDR3 DNA sequence: TGCACCAGCAGCCAAGACTCTAGCGGGAGTTCCTACAATGAGCAGTTCTTC.

The CDR3, as DNA: TGTGCCAGCAGCTTGCCCGGGACAGGGAGTTACAATGAGCAGTTCTTC. Protein sequence: CASSLPGTGSYNEQFF. The chain joins TRBV11-1 to TRBJ2-1, with 9 bases fitting TRBD1. V shed 3 bases and J 4 bases; nucleotides not matched to a gene: 7. The length of the CDR3 is 16 residues. Germline V lookup: CDR1 SGHAT, CDR2 FQDESV (reference sequence). The full variable domain, completed using reference TRBV11-1 and TRBJ2-1, is EAEVAQSPRYKITEKSQAVAFWCDPISGHATLYWYRQILGQGPELLVQFQDESVVDDSQLPKDRFSAERLKGVDSTLKIQPAELGDSAMYLCASSLPGTGSYNEQFFGPGTRLTVL.

The genes are TRBV19 and TRBJ2-7, with D perhaps matching TRBD2 (5 bases). Deletions cut 3 bases from V and 3 bases from J, with 12 bases between. The germline V gene has CDR1 LNHDA and CDR2 SQIVND (reference sequence). CDR3 length: 14 amino acids. CDR3 loop: CASSIRGFGYEQYF. CDR3 nucleotides: TGTGCCAGTAGTATCCGGGGTTTCGGCTACGAGCAGTACTTC.

V is TRBV4-1 and J is TRBJ2-7, with 11 bases identical to TRBD2. From germline, CDR1 is MGHRA and CDR2 YSYEKL. J lost 0 bases, V lost 0 bases, and 13 bases had no gene match. This CDR3 has 20 amino acids. The CDR3: CASSQDSGRTSGPYSYEQYF. CDR3 sequence (DNA): TGCGCCAGCAGCCAAGATTCAGGACGGACTAGCGGGCCTTACTCCTACGAGCAGTACTTC.

The CDR3 loop is CAWSAARSGEKLFF. CDR3 in DNA: TGTGCCTGGAGCGCCGCCCGGAGTGGTGAAAAACTGTTTTTT. The chain carries TRBV30 and TRBJ1-4; no reliable D call. The CDR3 contains 14 residues. CDR1 and CDR2 from the germline V gene are GTSNPN and SVGIG (reference sequence). V was shortened by 3 bases and J by 7 bases, with 15 bases between the two germline ends.

The gene calls are TRBV11-3 and TRBJ1-1; D is unclear. The germline V gene encodes CDR1 SGHNT and CDR2 YENEEA. This CDR3 contains 13 residues. V lost 3 bases and J 1 base, leaving 6 bases between the germline ends. In DNA form, the CDR3 reads TGTGCCAGCAGCTTGGGGAGGAACACTGAAGCTTTCTTT. This translates into CASSLGRNTEAFF.

J is TRBJ1-1 and V is TRBV5-1, with D possibly matching TRBD1 (6 bases). The germline V gene encodes CDR1 SGHRS and CDR2 YFSETQ. Trimming left V 4 bases short and J 0 bases short, with 10 bases between. This CDR3 region has 14 residues. The CDR3 protein is CASSGTGMNTEAFF. CDR3 sequence (DNA): TGCGCCAGCAGCGGAACAGGGATGAACACTGAAGCTTTCTTT.

Here the CDR3 DNA reads TGTGCCAGCAGCTTGGTCGGGGGAGGCGACGAGCAGTACTTC. The encoded protein is CASSLVGGGDEQYF. V is TRBV5-6 and J is TRBJ2-7; D possibly corresponds to TRBD2 (6 bases). V gave up 0 bases and J gave up 5 bases, with 12 bases separating them. CDR3 size: 14 residues. Germline lookup yields CDR1 SGHDT and CDR2 YYEEEE.

This chain connects TRBV27 to TRBJ1-1; perhaps TRBD1 as D (5 bases). CDR1 is MNHEY and CDR2 is SMNVEV in the germline V gene (reference sequence). Between the trimmed V and J ends, which lost 2 bases and 4 bases, there was a span of 11 bases. The CDR3 consists of 14 residues. CDR3 in DNA: TGTGCCAGCAGTTTACTCCAGGGTGGCACTGAAGCTTTCTTT. It encodes CASSLLQGGTEAFF.

The V gene is TRBV28, the J gene TRBJ2-5, with 8 bases identical to TRBD2. This CDR3 spans 15 amino acids. Germline-derived CDR1 and CDR2 are MDHEN and SYDVKM. Trimming at V came to 5 bases and at J to 4 bases, leaving 9 bases not matched to a gene. This CDR3 reads CASSTRGGLGETQYF. The CDR3 DNA reads TGTGCCAGCAGTACCCGGGGGGGGCTCGGAGAGACCCAGTACTTC.

V is TRBV5-1 and J is TRBJ1-6; D gene uncertain. The CDR3 contains 16 residues. The V end lost 0 bases, the J end lost 5 bases, and 12 bases lay between the germline ends. Germline CDR1 reads SGHRS; CDR2 reads YFSETQ. The CDR3 coding sequence is TGCGCCAGCAGCTTGGGACCGGGCGGGCATAATTCACCCCTCCACTTT. It encodes CASSLGPGGHNSPLHF.

The V and J genes are TRBV6-5 and TRBJ1-5; D might be TRBD1 (6 bases). The V gene's germline CDR1 is MNHEY and CDR2 SVGAGI. V was pared by 5 bases and J by 3 bases, with 8 bases between. The CDR3 loop spans 13 amino acids. As DNA, the CDR3 is TGTGCCAGCAGTAGGGACACCAATCAGCCCCAGCATTTT. Amino acids: CASSRDTNQPQHF.

J is TRBJ2-7 and V is TRBV5-4; 7 nucleotides line up with TRBD1. The CDR3 totals 15 residues. Germline V gene sequence: CDR1 SGHNT, CDR2 YYREEE (reference sequence). Germline trimming cut 1 base from V and 4 bases from J; bases unmatched to any gene: 8. The CDR3 loop reads CASSLKSQGPYEQYF. CDR3 DNA sequence: TGTGCCAGCAGCTTGAAGTCACAGGGGCCTTACGAGCAGTACTTC. The variable domain in full, completed from reference TRBV5-4 and TRBJ2-7, reads ETGVTQSPTHLIKTRGQQVTLRCSSQSGHNTVSWYQQALGQGPQFIFQYYREEENGRGNFPPRFSGLQFPNYSSELNVNALELDDSALYLCASSLKSQGPYEQYFGPGTRLTVT.

The CDR3, as DNA: TGTGCCAGCAGTTTTTCAAGCGGGAGGACCGGGGAGCTGTTTTTT. Translated, it gives CASSFSSGRTGELFF. The rearrangement links TRBV6-5 to TRBJ2-2; 9 bases agree with TRBD2. This CDR3 is 15 amino acids long. J lost 5 bases, V lost 4 bases, and 5 bases had no gene match. CDR1 is MNHEY and CDR2 is SVGAGI in the germline V gene.

V and J are TRBV11-2 and TRBJ2-4; D might be TRBD1 (5 bases). Trimming cost V 1 base and J 4 bases, with 8 bases left between them. The CDR3 spans 14 residues. Germline V gene lookup returns CDR1 SGHAT and CDR2 FQNNGV. The CDR3 sequence: CASSLASGKNIQYF. Here the CDR3 DNA reads TGTGCCAGCAGCTTAGCCTCAGGGAAAAACATTCAGTACTTC.